The clone carrying this T cell receptor (beta chain) was seen just once. The data derive from a study of blood T cell repertoires in COVID-19. Study-wide context: Acute and convalescent COVID-19 specimens originated in the United States, Italy and Spain.

Libraries were prepared by immunoSEQ multiplex PCR; TCRdb keeps only in-frame clonotypes and omits some of them. Of around 270,000 clones in the sample, around 90% were seen once. The CDR3 runs 18 residues. V lost 4 bases, J lost 0 bases, and 21 bases lay in between. Germline V gives CDR1 SGHRS, CDR2 YFSETQ. The receptor comes from a man in his sixties who had recovered from COVID-19. Sequenced input: peripheral blood. V is TRBV5-1 and J is TRBJ2-3; maybe TRBD2 (6 bases). The CDR3 DNA sequence: TGCGCCAGCAGCGGATGGGCCACTGGGCGGGGAAGCACAGATACGCAGTATTTT. Protein: CASSGWATGRGSTDTQYF.